This entry concerns a single TCR beta chain. Germline V gene lookup returns CDR1 SGHAT and CDR2 FQNNGV. Trimming shortened V by 5 bases and J by 3 bases, and 11 bases separated the two germline ends. The CDR3 totals 13 residues. These data are taken from a study of prognosis after radiotherapy for stage I lung cancer. Amplicons of TCR beta CDR3 were generated from genomic DNA by two-round multiplex PCR. Round one of PCR was performed, and it used primers specific to each TRBV and TRBJ gene. TCRdb fed the multiplex PCR reads into MiXCR, producing one record per CDR3 protein. The repertoire holds roughly 13,000 distinct CDR3 sequences, with about 57% as singletons.

This material consisted of PBMCs, taken before or after stereotactic body radiation therapy (not recorded which). This TCR derives from a donor over 45 with non-small cell lung cancer. The rearrangement joins TRBV11-2 to TRBJ2-7, with D perhaps being TRBD1 or TRBD2 (5 bases each). CDR3 nucleotides: TGTGCCAGCAGCCGGGACGCGTACTACGAGCAGTACTTC. The encoded protein is CASSRDAYYEQYF.